These 27 T cell receptor beta chains were all obtained from the same sample, sequenced in a study of sequential checkpoint blockade in melanoma. Clones were read by immunoSEQ multiplex PCR, and TCRdb kept only the in-frame ones, dropping some. The repertoire has 3,000 to 3,500 clones, about 20% of them found once; the top ten carry about 30%. Treatment in this sample: randomized to nivolumab then ipilimumab (arm A) or the reverse (arm B). Sample: tumor tissue (inferred from file names), taken from a patient given nivolumab and ipilimumab in sequence. The receptors shown here come from a human donor with melanoma.

This clone was detected a few times. V gene TRBV1 combines with J gene TRBJ2-1; the table's D call of TRBD1 was not tested on the DNA. TRBV1 is an annotated pseudogene. The CDR3 is 15 residues long. The CDR3 region is CASSFAHRSYNEQFF. The CDR3 DNA is TGCGCCAGCAGTTTTGCACACCGCTCCTACAATGAGCAGTTCTTC.

The V and J genes are TRBV6-8 and TRBJ2-3; 7 bases fit TRBD2. J was trimmed by 2 bases and V by 5 bases; bases with no gene match: 13. The CDR3 length is 17 residues. Germline CDR1 and CDR2: MNHGY and SAAAGT. The chain's CDR3 is CASSERKSGAVTDTQYF. Here the CDR3 DNA reads TGTGCCAGCAGTGAGCGGAAAAGCGGGGCGGTCACAGATACGCAGTATTTT.

This clone was picked up many times. The genes are TRBV7-1 and TRBJ2-1, with a possible D match to TRBD2 (5 bases). TRBV7-1 is filed as an ORF, its function uncertain. This CDR3 has 13 amino acids. V lost 8 bases to trimming and J lost 0 bases, with 8 bases between them. CDR3 nucleotides: TGTGCCAGCGGGGAGAGCTCCTACAATGAGCAGTTCTTC. Translating gives CASGESSYNEQFF.

This clone was counted between two and nine times. V usage is TRBV6-8 and J usage is TRBJ1-4, with D tentatively TRBD1 (6 bases). Per germline, CDR1 MNHGY and CDR2 SAAAGT. Trimming cost V 3 bases and J 10 bases, with 21 bases left between them. The length of the CDR3 is 16 residues. The CDR3 reads CASSYKGGLSRGKLFF. CDR3 coding DNA: TGTGCCAGCAGTTATAAGGGGGGACTCTCTCGGGGAAAACTGTTTTTT.

This clone rates as medium-sized (0.01 to 0.1%). The rearrangement links TRBV11-3 to TRBJ2-4; D is perhaps TRBD2 (6 bases). V lost 1 base, J lost 0 bases, and 7 bases lay in between. Germline CDR1 is SGHNT and CDR2 is YENEEA. The CDR3 runs 15 residues. The CDR3 loop is CASSLGGVAKNIQYF. In DNA form, the CDR3 reads TGTGCCAGCAGCTTAGGGGGGGTAGCCAAAAACATTCAGTACTTC.

This clone came up a few times. CDR3 coding DNA: TGCGCCAGCAGCTTGGACAGGGAACCTGGAAACACCATATATTTT. Residues: CASSLDREPGNTIYF. J is TRBJ1-3 and V is TRBV5-1; the D gene is possibly TRBD1 (6 bases). The CDR3 covers 15 residues. Germline values: CDR1 SGHRS, CDR2 YFSETQ. Deletions cut 0 bases from V and 2 bases from J, with 9 bases between.

This chain joins TRBV7-4 and TRBJ2-5; unclear D gene. This CDR3 has 13 residues. Germline lookup yields CDR1 SGHVT and CDR2 SQSDAQ. V lost 5 bases and J 2 bases, leaving 9 bases between the germline ends. Here the CDR3 DNA reads TGTGCCAGCAGCACCTTTGCTCAAGAGACCCAGTACTTC. Translated: CASSTFAQETQYF.

This clone was recorded a few times. The chain uses TRBV5-1 and TRBJ2-3; TRBD1 matches at 9 bases. The ends lost 4 bases at V and 8 bases at J; junction bases unmatched: 8. The CDR3 length is 14 residues. The germline V gene has CDR1 SGHRS and CDR2 YFSETQ. CDR3 nucleotide sequence: TGCGCCAGCAGCCCGGGACAGGGTCAGGGTACGCAGTATTTT. Translating it yields CASSPGQGQGTQYF.

This clone came up many times. The rearrangement links TRBV7-5 to TRBJ2-2. TRBV7-5 is described as a pseudogene. The CDR3 totals 15 residues. The CDR3 sequence is CASSPPGRDTGELFF. CDR3 coding DNA: TGTGCCAGCAGCCCACCGGGACGGGACACCGGGGAGCTGTTTTTT.

This clone was found a few times. The J gene is TRBJ1-2, the V gene TRBV6-8, with D perhaps TRBD1 (5 bases). Germline V gene data show CDR1 as MNHGY and CDR2 as SAAAGT. V gave up 0 bases and J gave up 12 bases, with 14 bases separating them. The CDR3 contains 13 residues. The CDR3 DNA reads as TGTGCCAGCAGTTACTCCACTACAGGAGGGGACACCTTC. It specifies CASSYSTTGGDTF.

Sample share makes this clone medium-sized. The rearrangement links TRBV6-8 to TRBJ2-3; D ambiguous. The CDR3 has 14 residues. The V gene lost 6 bases and the J gene lost 2 bases, with 12 bases spanning the gap. CDR1 is MNHGY and CDR2 is SAAAGT in the germline V gene. The CDR3 sequence is CASSPSTLTDTQYF. In DNA form, the CDR3 reads TGTGCCAGCAGCCCGAGTACTCTCACAGATACGCAGTATTTT.

Relative to its sample, this clone is large (0.1 to 1%). This chain's CDR3 is CASSYGFGQPQHF. The CDR3 DNA reads as TGTGCCAGCAGTTACGGGTTTGGACAGCCCCAGCATTTT. The rearrangement uses TRBV6-8 and TRBJ1-5; D is undetermined. Germline CDR1 and CDR2: MNHGY and SAAAGT. This CDR3 contains 13 residues. The germline V and J ends were trimmed by 2 bases and 7 bases, with 9 bases remaining between them.

V gene TRBV9 combines with J gene TRBJ2-3; 9 bases are a match to TRBD1. The CDR3 loop spans 16 amino acids. Unmatched junction bases numbered 8, after V lost 4 bases and J lost 2 bases. Germline lookup yields CDR1 SGDLS and CDR2 YYNGEE. This chain's CDR3 is CASSIPGTGFTDTQYF. The CDR3 nucleotides read TGTGCCAGCAGCATCCCCGGGACAGGGTTCACAGATACGCAGTATTTT.

The chain combines TRBV11-3 with TRBJ2-2; 13 bases are shared with TRBD2. V lost 5 bases to trimming and J lost 0 bases; unmatched junction nucleotides: 9. Germline-derived CDR1 and CDR2 are SGHNT and YENEEA. This CDR3 is built from 19 residues. The CDR3 here is CASSPNGLAGESNTGELFF. CDR3 coding DNA: TGTGCCAGCAGCCCGAATGGACTAGCGGGGGAATCGAACACCGGGGAGCTGTTTTTT.

V is TRBV11-3 and J is TRBJ2-7, with a possible D match to TRBD1 (5 bases). The CDR3 length is 15 residues. Trimming shortened V by 8 bases and J by 3 bases, and 20 bases separated the two germline ends. Germline values: CDR1 SGHNT, CDR2 YENEEA. CDR3 nucleotide sequence: TGTGCCAGCGCTCCTGTCCGGACAAGTGGCTACGAGCAGTACTTC. Translating gives CASAPVRTSGYEQYF.

V and J are TRBV6-8 and TRBJ1-5; D not resolved. Germline CDR1 MNHGY, CDR2 SAAAGT. This CDR3 is built from 18 residues. The germline V and J ends were trimmed by 0 bases and 0 bases, with 15 bases remaining between them. In nucleotides, the CDR3 is TGTGCCAGCAGTTACTCGCCCTACACAATTTATAGCAATCAGCCCCAGCATTTT. Protein: CASSYSPYTIYSNQPQHF.

This clone appeared many times. This chain joins TRBV11-3 and TRBJ2-5; tentatively, D is TRBD2 (5 bases). Germline CDR1 SGHNT, CDR2 YENEEA. The CDR3 spans 16 residues. V was pared by 2 bases and J by 4 bases, with 17 bases between. CDR3 sequence: CASSLSRSGRVETQYF. In nucleotides, the CDR3 is TGTGCCAGCAGCTTATCTCGCTCTGGGCGGGTAGAGACCCAGTACTTC.

Judged by abundance, this clone is medium-sized. The chain recombines TRBV11-3 with TRBJ2-7, with 7 bases matching TRBD1. The CDR3 loop spans 15 amino acids. Germline V gene data show CDR1 as SGHNT and CDR2 as YENEEA. V lost 5 bases and J lost 0; bases outside the gene matches: 7. CDR3 sequence reads: CASSLGQSPSYEQYF. CDR3 DNA sequence: TGTGCCAGCAGCCTGGGACAGTCCCCCTCCTACGAGCAGTACTTC.

This clone was found many times. The chain carries TRBV4-1 and TRBJ1-2, with D perhaps TRBD1 (6 bases). The CDR3 has 15 residues. The V and J ends lost 4 bases and 1 base respectively, with 13 bases between them. Germline-derived CDR1 and CDR2 are MGHRA and YSYEKL. CDR3: CASSPQGRGNYGYTF. The CDR3 nucleotides are TGCGCCAGCAGCCCACAGGGCAGGGGTAACTATGGCTACACCTTC.

This chain uses TRBV18 with TRBJ1-1; D remains unclear. The CDR3 has 12 amino acids. V gave up 9 bases and J gave up 7 bases, with 15 bases separating them. Looked up from germline, CDR1 is KGHSH and CDR2 is LQKENI. The CDR3 loop reads CASRHRTLEAFF. The DNA for the CDR3 is TGTGCCAGTCGCCACCGGACTCTTGAAGCTTTCTTT.

This chain links TRBV11-3 with TRBJ2-5; 8 bases line up with TRBD1. Germline V lookup: CDR1 SGHNT, CDR2 YENEEA. V lost 6 bases and J lost 7; bases outside the gene matches: 13. This CDR3 contains 15 residues. The CDR3, as DNA: TGTGCCAGCAGTCCTTGGACAGGGCCCAAATGGACCCAGTACTTC. Protein product: CASSPWTGPKWTQYF.

This clone was counted a few times. The chain couples TRBV18 to TRBJ2-3; D uncertain. V lost 4 bases to trimming and J lost 3 bases, with 11 bases between them. The CDR3 loop spans 14 amino acids. The V gene's germline CDR1 is KGHSH and CDR2 LQKENI. Written as DNA, the CDR3 is TGTGCCAGCTCACGGTCGGTGCCGACAGATACGCAGTATTTT. It yields the protein CASSRSVPTDTQYF.

This clone was observed a few times. V usage is TRBV9 and J usage is TRBJ1-1; 7 bases align to TRBD1. The CDR3 spans 15 residues. V shed 6 bases, J shed 4 bases, and the junction held 12 bases outside the gene matches. Germline-derived CDR1 and CDR2 are SGDLS and YYNGEE. This CDR3 reads CASTDRDVGSTEAFF. CDR3 DNA sequence: TGTGCCAGCACCGACAGGGACGTAGGTAGCACTGAAGCTTTCTTT.

This rearrangement joins TRBV23-1 to TRBJ1-2; D is perhaps TRBD1 (6 bases). TRBV23-1 is an open reading frame, and its role is uncertain. V was trimmed by 6 bases and J by 6 bases, leaving 14 bases between them. The CDR3 sequence is 13 residues long. CDR3 loop: CASSQVAGDGYTF. The CDR3 region has the DNA TGCGCCAGCAGCCAAGTTGCAGGGGATGGCTACACCTTC.

V and J are TRBV18 and TRBJ2-5; D is unresolved. The ends were cut back, 1 base at V and 4 bases at J, with 7 bases in the middle. This CDR3 has 13 residues. Germline V gene data show CDR1 as KGHSH and CDR2 as LQKENI. Written as DNA, the CDR3 is TGTGCCAGCTCACCACTAGGGTCAGAGACCCAGTACTTC. Amino acids: CASSPLGSETQYF.

Only a few counts were recorded for this clone. The chain combines TRBV6-8 with TRBJ1-5; TRBD1 matches 12 bases. After removal of 6 bases from V and 5 bases from J, the junction contained 2 bases not matched to a gene. The length of the CDR3 is 14 residues. Germline CDR1 and CDR2: MNHGY and SAAAGT. CDR3 DNA sequence: TGTGCCAGCAGGGGACAGGGGGCGTATCAGCCCCAGCATTTT. Protein: CASRGQGAYQPQHF.

This clone occurred a few times. The J gene is TRBJ2-5, the V gene TRBV11-3; 10 bases map to TRBD1. CDR1 is SGHNT, CDR2 YENEEA, per germline. This CDR3 region has 17 residues. Trimming cost V 5 bases and J 5 bases; bases outside gene matches: 14. CDR3 nucleotide sequence: TGTGCCAGCAGCCGCGGGACAGGGGCAGTCTTCAGGGAGACCCAGTACTTC. Translating it yields CASSRGTGAVFRETQYF.